This passage covers 18 T cell receptor beta chains from one sample sequenced in a study of T cells in Graves' hyperthyroidism and ophthalmopathy. Amplification targeted TCR beta CDR3 regions from RNA transcripts. First-round RT-PCR of the TCR CDR3 relied on the HTBI primer set. From the multiplex PCR reads, TCRdb called clonotypes with MiXCR, one entry per CDR3 protein. The data contain about 59,000 distinct CDR3 sequences, about 53% of them singletons. The sequenced material came from blood. All receptors derive from a woman aged 60-70 years with Graves' ophthalmopathy.

This clonotype was seen repeatedly, ten times or more. Just one base apart from a much larger clone, this may be a read error. V gene TRBV20-1 combines with J gene TRBJ2-1, with a tentative D call TRBD2 (5 bases). Per the germline V gene, CDR1 is DFQATT and CDR2 is SNEGSKA (reference sequence). The CDR3 contains 12 residues. This chain's CDR3 is CSTSRQYNEQFF. CDR3 sequence (DNA): TGCAGTACTAGTAGGCAGTACAATGAGCAGTTCTTC.

This clonotype was counted many times. This chain links TRBV5-6 with TRBJ2-5; TRBD1 or TRBD2 may be the D gene (5 bases each). Germline CDR1 and CDR2: SGHDT and YYEEEE. Trimming stripped 4 bases from V and 0 bases from J, with 7 bases between. CDR3 length: 13 amino acids. Here the CDR3 DNA reads TGTGCCAGCAGCCCGGGGCACCAAGAGACCCAGTACTTC. Translation: CASSPGHQETQYF. Looking up the rest from reference TRBV5-6 and TRBJ2-5 gives the full variable domain: DAGVTQSPTHLIKTRGQQVTLRCSPKSGHDTVSWYQQALGQGPQFIFQYYEEEERQRGNFPDRFSGHQFPNYSSELNVNALLLGDSALYLCASSPGHQETQYFGPGTRLLVL.

CDR3 coding DNA: TGTGCCAGCAGTGGAACAGGGGGCTTGATAGGCTACACCTTC. Amino acid sequence: CASSGTGGLIGYTF. The chain is built from TRBV2 and TRBJ1-2; 9 bases align to TRBD1. The CDR3 is 14 residues long. V lost 4 bases, J lost 8 bases, and 8 bases stayed unmatched. Germline CDR1 SNHLY, CDR2 FYNNEI.

This clonotype was picked up many times. The chain joins TRBV5-1 to TRBJ2-5; 9 nucleotides line up with TRBD2. Trimming removed 4 bases from V and 6 bases from J; junction bases left unmatched: 7. This CDR3 has 14 residues. Germline CDR1 and CDR2: SGHRS and YFSETQ. The chain's CDR3 is CASSEAGGPQTQYF. DNA for the CDR3: TGCGCCAGCAGCGAGGCGGGAGGGCCGCAGACCCAGTACTTC.

The chain uses TRBV20-1 and TRBJ2-2, with no clear D. The CDR3 is 12 residues long. V lost 3 bases and J lost 4, with 6 bases in between. From germline, CDR1 is DFQATT and CDR2 SNEGSKA (reference sequence). CDR3 sequence (DNA): TGCAGTGCTAGCGCCAGCACCGGGGAGCTGTTTTTT. Residues: CSASASTGELFF.

J is TRBJ2-7 and V is TRBV5-1; D uncertain. Trimming removed 0 bases from V and 7 bases from J, with 8 bases in between. The germline V gene encodes CDR1 SGHRS and CDR2 YFSETQ. The CDR3 consists of 12 residues. The CDR3 sequence is CASSLAGGEQYF. DNA of the CDR3: TGCGCCAGCAGCTTGGCGGGTGGGGAGCAGTACTTC.

This chain connects TRBV7-3 to TRBJ2-7, with a possible D match to TRBD1 (5 bases). V gave up 6 bases and J gave up 6 bases, with 18 bases separating them. The CDR3 runs to 14 residues. CDR1 and CDR2 (germline): SGHTA, FQGTGA. The CDR3: CASSLGRGIREQYF. The CDR3 DNA sequence: TGTGCCAGCAGTTTAGGTAGGGGAATACGCGAGCAGTACTTC.

This clonotype was observed many times. The gene calls are TRBV2 and TRBJ2-5; TRBD1 matches at 7 bases. The CDR3 has 14 residues. CDR1 and CDR2 (germline): SNHLY, FYNNEI. Germline trimming cut 8 bases from V and 5 bases from J; bases unmatched to any gene: 11. CDR3: CASRNRGAFETQYF. The CDR3 bases are TGTGCCAGCCGAAACAGGGGTGCTTTTGAGACCCAGTACTTC.

The chain employs TRBV19 and TRBJ2-1; maybe TRBD1 (6 bases). V lost 4 bases, J lost 10 bases, and 14 bases lay in between. The CDR3 is made up of 13 amino acids. The germline gives CDR1 LNHDA, CDR2 SQIVND (reference sequence). The CDR3 nucleotides read TGTGCCAGTAGTAACCAGGGGCGAGGGGAGCAGTTCTTC. Translation: CASSNQGRGEQFF.

This clonotype was counted ten times or more. The V gene is TRBV7-9, the J gene TRBJ2-5; unclear D gene. The length of the CDR3 is 12 residues. Germline V gene data show CDR1 as SEHNR and CDR2 as FQNEAQ (reference sequence). Trimming pared 1 base from V and 5 bases from J, leaving 5 bases between. The CDR3: CASSLEFETQYF. The CDR3 bases are TGTGCCAGCAGCTTAGAATTTGAGACCCAGTACTTC.

This clonotype was counted many times. V usage is TRBV5-1 and J usage is TRBJ1-6; the D is unclear. Germline values: CDR1 SGHRS, CDR2 YFSETQ. This CDR3 spans 15 amino acids. V lost 4 bases and J lost 0, with 8 bases in between. The CDR3 sequence is CASSPADSYNSPLHF. For the CDR3, the DNA is TGCGCCAGCAGCCCCGCTGACTCCTATAATTCACCCCTCCACTTT. The full variable domain, with the rest looked up from reference TRBV5-1 and TRBJ1-6, is KAGVTQTPRYLIKTRGQQVTLSCSPISGHRSVSWYQQTPGQGLQFLFEYFSETQRNKGNFPGRFSGRQFSNSRSEMNVSTLELGDSALYLCASSPADSYNSPLHFGNGTRLTVT.

The genes are TRBV7-2 and TRBJ2-1; 9 bases map to TRBD1. The CDR3 runs to 14 residues. Germline assignment: CDR1 SGHTA and CDR2 FQGNSA. V gave up 6 bases and J gave up 3 bases; unmatched junction bases: 3. CDR3 sequence reads: CASSRTGDYNEQFF. The CDR3 DNA reads as TGTGCCAGCAGTCGGACAGGGGACTACAATGAGCAGTTCTTC.

This clonotype is a singleton in its sample. The V gene is TRBV6-1, the J gene TRBJ2-2; 8 nucleotides align to TRBD1. The CDR3 contains 13 residues. Losses at the gene ends were 5 bases for V and 8 bases for J; bases not matched to a gene: 4. CDR1 and CDR2 from the germline V gene are MNHNS and SASEGT. The CDR3 sequence: CASSIGQGGELFF. The DNA for the CDR3 is TGTGCCAGCAGTATAGGACAGGGTGGGGAGCTGTTTTTT.

The chain links TRBV7-9 to TRBJ1-2; D is possibly TRBD1 (6 bases). The length of the CDR3 is 18 residues. CDR1 is SEHNR, CDR2 FQNEAQ, per germline (reference sequence). V was trimmed by 1 base and J by 8 bases, leaving 26 bases between them. DNA for the CDR3: TGTGCCAGCAGCTTAGAGCAGGTTGTGGTGGATACAGGGAACGGCTACACCTTC. Translation gives CASSLEQVVVDTGNGYTF.

This clonotype occurred once. V gene TRBV7-3 combines with J gene TRBJ2-6; TRBD2 matches at 12 bases. CDR3 length: 19 amino acids. Germline CDR1 SGHTA, CDR2 FQGTGA. Germline trimming cut 7 bases from V and 0 bases from J; bases unmatched to any gene: 10. The CDR3 region has the DNA TGTGCCAGCAATTTAATGACTAGCGGGAGTAGCTCTGGGGCCAACGTCCTGACTTTC. Protein sequence: CASNLMTSGSSSGANVLTF.

This sequence joins TRBV5-1 and TRBJ1-5; tentatively, D is TRBD1 (6 bases). Germline CDR1 is SGHRS and CDR2 is YFSETQ. Between the trimmed V and J ends, which lost 1 base and 6 bases, there was a span of 17 bases. This CDR3 has 16 amino acids. The CDR3 spells CASSLMGDNSGQPQHF. The CDR3, as DNA: TGCGCCAGCAGCTTGATGGGGGACAATTCAGGTCAGCCCCAGCATTTT.

By frequency in the sample, this clonotype is medium-sized (0.01 to 0.1%). The rearrangement links TRBV2 to TRBJ2-7; D gene ambiguous. The CDR3 consists of 12 residues. Germline lookup yields CDR1 SNHLY and CDR2 FYNNEI. Trimming left V 5 bases short and J 9 bases short, with 14 bases between. Here the CDR3 DNA reads TGTGCCAGCAGTCAAAGAGGCGGTATGCAGTACTTC. Encoded protein: CASSQRGGMQYF.

The table lists this clonotype with a count of one. At one end the junction does not follow the germline gene, possibly because of a read error. The chain recombines TRBV19 with TRBJ2-4; D might be TRBD2 (6 bases). The germline V gene encodes CDR1 LNHDA and CDR2 SQIVND (reference sequence). The CDR3 contains 13 residues. The CDR3 sequence: CASSMSAGNIQYF. The DNA of the CDR3 is TGTGCCAGTAGTATGTCGGCGGGGAACATCCAGTACTTC.